The rows below give T cell receptor beta chains drawn from one sample of a study of long-term antiretroviral therapy in people with HIV. The repertoire was sequenced with immunoSEQ multiplex PCR; TCRdb's copy has only in-frame clones and lacks some. This table has approximately 35,000 clones, just under 95% appearing once. This sample comprised unsorted PBMCs, obtained 4.1 years after starting antiretroviral therapy. The source of these receptors is a woman aged 50 to 65 with HIV. Each CDR3 is given with its conserved first and last residue. D genes are given only for firm matches. A row's size may be missing; if present it is once, few, many or a size class.

>TRBV5-6|.|TRBJ2-7|.
CASSLFQYSNEQYF
TGTGCCAGCAGCTTGTTCCAGTACTCCAACGAGCAGTACTTC
>TRBV15|.|TRBJ1-1|TRBD1
CATSSRTTGYQNTEAFF
TGTGCCACCAGCTCCAGGACGACAGGGTATCAGAACACTGAAGCTTTCTTT
>TRBV28|.|TRBJ1-1|.
CASSFRNRYTEAFF
TGTGCCAGCAGTTTTCGCAACCGGTACACTGAAGCTTTCTTT
>TRBV9|.|TRBJ2-5|.
CASSAFVSSRRGETQYF
TGTGCCAGCAGCGCTTTTGTGTCTAGCAGGAGGGGGGAGACCCAGTACTTC
>TRBV2|.|TRBJ2-3|.
CASKVRGGADTQYF
TGTGCCAGCAAGGTCAGGGGGGGAGCAGATACGCAGTATTTT
>TRBV29-1|.|TRBJ2-2|TRBD2
CSVRTSGGAGAGELFF
TGCAGCGTAAGGACTAGCGGGGGGGCCGGGGCCGGGGAGCTGTTTTTT
>TRBV5-1|once|TRBJ2-6|TRBD1
CASSTTGAGANVLTF
TGCGCCAGCAGCACGACAGGGGCTGGGGCCAACGTCCTGACTTTC
>TRBV7-2|.|TRBJ2-1|TRBD2
CASSPKRGGNEQFF
TGTGCCAGCAGCCCTAAGCGGGGGGGGAATGAGCAGTTCTTC
>TRBV6-4|.|TRBJ2-1|TRBD1
CASSESAGGGDEQFF
TGTGCCAGCAGTGAGTCGGCAGGGGGCGGAGATGAGCAGTTCTTC
>TRBV19|.|TRBJ2-1|.
CASCEGGLIYNEQFF
TGTGCCAGCTGTGAAGGGGGACTCATTTACAATGAGCAGTTCTTC
>TRBV5-1|.|TRBJ1-2|TRBD1
CASSLAGTGVNYGYTF
TGCGCCAGCAGCTTAGCCGGGACAGGAGTAAATTATGGCTACACCTTC
>TRBV9|.|TRBJ2-5|.
CASSVAIRTQETQYF
TGTGCCAGCAGCGTTGCTATCAGGACACAAGAGACCCAGTACTTC
>TRBV30|.|TRBJ2-3|.
CAWRAGLADTQYF
TGTGCCTGGAGGGCAGGGCTTGCAGATACGCAGTATTTT
>TRBV7-9|.|TRBJ2-1|.
CASSPGPYNEQFF
TGTGCCAGCAGCCCCGGACCCTACAATGAGCAGTTCTTC